A selection of T cell receptor beta chains follows, all from one sample in a study of graft-versus-host responses after intestinal transplantation. Sequencing was performed with immunoSEQ multiplex PCR; in TCRdb, only in-frame clones are kept and a portion is missing. The table records fewer than 150,000 clones, approximately 90% of them present only once. The antigens for these receptors are not known. The sequenced sample was unstimulated CD4+ T cells sorted from spleen or lymph node cells, obtained before intestinal transplant. The receptor set was obtained from a human donor who received an intestinal transplant. Both conserved end residues are part of each CDR3. D genes are given only for firm matches. Clone size is not always given. Where it is, it says once, few, many or a class for expanded clones.

D gene: .; clone size: once; J gene: TRBJ1-5; V gene: TRBV6-1; CDR3 DNA: TGTGCCAGCAGGAGGGATCAGCCCCAGCATTTT; CDR3 protein: CASRRDQPQHF
D gene: .; clone size: .; J gene: TRBJ1-2; V gene: TRBV19; CDR3 DNA: TGTGCCACATCAGCATTTACTAACTATGGCTACACCTTC; CDR3 protein: CATSAFTNYGYTF
D gene: .; clone size: once; J gene: TRBJ1-6; V gene: TRBV30; CDR3 DNA: TGTGCCTGGTCTAGGGGCAATTCACCCCTCCACTTT; CDR3 protein: CAWSRGNSPLHF
D gene: .; clone size: .; J gene: TRBJ1-2; V gene: TRBV14; CDR3 DNA: TGTGCCAGCAGCCAAGAAAGGGGGATGGGGGAGACCTTC; CDR3 protein: CASSQERGMGETF
D gene: TRBD1; clone size: .; J gene: TRBJ1-2; V gene: TRBV4-1; CDR3 DNA: TGCGCCAGCAGCCAACAGACAGGGCAGGGGCCGTATGGCTACACCTTC; CDR3 protein: CASSQQTGQGPYGYTF
D gene: TRBD1; clone size: .; J gene: TRBJ2-1; V gene: TRBV5-1; CDR3 DNA: TGCGCCAGCAGCTTGGGACAGGGTCACAATGAGCAGTTCTTC; CDR3 protein: CASSLGQGHNEQFF
D gene: .; clone size: .; J gene: TRBJ2-5; V gene: TRBV21-1; CDR3 DNA: TGTGCCAGCAACCGCGGAGGAGGGCAGAGGACCCAGTACTTC; CDR3 protein: CASNRGGGQRTQYF
D gene: .; clone size: once; J gene: TRBJ1-1; V gene: TRBV5-1; CDR3 DNA: TGCGCCAGCAGCTTGGATGGGGGCGGAACTGAAGCTTTCTTT; CDR3 protein: CASSLDGGGTEAFF
D gene: .; clone size: .; J gene: TRBJ2-5; V gene: TRBV5-1; CDR3 DNA: TGCGCCAGCAGCGTCTCCCTAGGAGAAGAGACCCAGTACTTC; CDR3 protein: CASSVSLGEETQYF
D gene: .; clone size: once; J gene: TRBJ1-2; V gene: TRBV9; CDR3 DNA: TGTGCCAGCAGCGTAGGTGGGAACTATGGCTACACCTTC; CDR3 protein: CASSVGGNYGYTF
D gene: .; clone size: .; J gene: TRBJ1-1; V gene: TRBV20-1; CDR3 DNA: TGCAGTGCTAGCCTCTACACTGAAGCTTTCTTT; CDR3 protein: CSASLYTEAFF
D gene: .; clone size: .; J gene: TRBJ1-6; V gene: TRBV19; CDR3 DNA: TGTGCCAGTAGACCCCTCCGGATGGATATACAGGGACAAAATTCACCCCTCCACTTT; CDR3 protein: CASRPLRMDIQGQNSPLHF
D gene: TRBD1; clone size: .; J gene: TRBJ1-6; V gene: TRBV4-2; CDR3 DNA: TGTGCCAGCAGCCAAGACGCCGCAGGGGGTAATTCACCCCTCCACTTT; CDR3 protein: CASSQDAAGGNSPLHF
D gene: .; clone size: .; J gene: TRBJ2-7; V gene: TRBV5-3; CDR3 DNA: TGTGCCAGAAGTCTCGTGGCAGCTCACCCGGGACACCCATACTACGAGCAGTACTTC; CDR3 protein: CARSLVAAHPGHPYYEQYF
D gene: TRBD1; clone size: .; J gene: TRBJ2-7; V gene: TRBV29-1; CDR3 DNA: TGCAGCACCCTGAGGGGGCCCGGCGAGCAGTACTTC; CDR3 protein: CSTLRGPGEQYF
D gene: TRBD2; clone size: once; J gene: TRBJ2-7; V gene: TRBV7-9; CDR3 DNA: TGTGCCAGCAGCTTAGCCCTCGGACTAGACTACGAGCAGTACTTC; CDR3 protein: CASSLALGLDYEQYF
D gene: TRBD1; clone size: .; J gene: TRBJ1-2; V gene: TRBV6-6; CDR3 DNA: TGTGCCAGCAGTTACTCGTACAGGGGAATTGGCTACACCTTC; CDR3 protein: CASSYSYRGIGYTF
D gene: .; clone size: .; J gene: TRBJ2-1; V gene: TRBV29-1; CDR3 DNA: TGCAGCGTTGGCAGGGACAATGAGCAGTTCTTC; CDR3 protein: CSVGRDNEQFF
D gene: .; clone size: .; J gene: TRBJ1-1; V gene: TRBV11-1; CDR3 DNA: TGTGCCAGCAGCACCTACAGGAACACTGAAGCTTTCTTT; CDR3 protein: CASSTYRNTEAFF
D gene: .; clone size: .; J gene: TRBJ2-2; V gene: TRBV9; CDR3 DNA: TGTGCCAGCAGCGTAGAAAATCCCACCGGGGAGCTGTTTTTT; CDR3 protein: CASSVENPTGELFF
D gene: .; clone size: .; J gene: TRBJ2-3; V gene: TRBV12-5; CDR3 DNA: TGTGCTAGTGGTTTGTCACAGTTAGATACGCAGTATTTT; CDR3 protein: CASGLSQLDTQYF
D gene: TRBD2; clone size: .; J gene: TRBJ2-1; V gene: TRBV19; CDR3 DNA: TGTGCCAGTAGTATATCGGCTAGCGGGGGAAAGCAGTTCTTC; CDR3 protein: CASSISASGGKQFF
D gene: .; clone size: few; J gene: TRBJ1-5; V gene: TRBV19; CDR3 DNA: TGTGCCAGTAGTAGTGGCGGGGCGCGACCCCAGCATTTT; CDR3 protein: CASSSGGARPQHF
D gene: .; clone size: few; J gene: TRBJ1-1; V gene: TRBV27; CDR3 DNA: TGTGCCCTAACACCCCGGACGGAAAACACTGAAGCTTTCTTT; CDR3 protein: CALTPRTENTEAFF
D gene: .; clone size: .; J gene: TRBJ1-2; V gene: TRBV11-2; CDR3 DNA: TGTGCCAGCAGCTTAGTCCCCGGGAGGGGCTACACCTTC; CDR3 protein: CASSLVPGRGYTF
D gene: .; clone size: .; J gene: TRBJ2-7; V gene: TRBV6-1; CDR3 DNA: TGTGCCAGCAGTGAAGGACAGGAACGCGAGCAGTACTTC; CDR3 protein: CASSEGQEREQYF
D gene: .; clone size: few; J gene: TRBJ1-1; V gene: TRBV28; CDR3 DNA: TGTGCCAGCAGGGCACTGAACACTGAAGCTTTCTTT; CDR3 protein: CASRALNTEAFF
D gene: TRBD1; clone size: .; J gene: TRBJ1-2; V gene: TRBV5-1; CDR3 DNA: TGCGCCAGCAGCCGTTCAGGACAGGGTAACTATGGCTACACCTTC; CDR3 protein: CASSRSGQGNYGYTF
D gene: TRBD1; clone size: .; J gene: TRBJ1-1; V gene: TRBV5-1; CDR3 DNA: TGCGCCAGCAGCTTGGGGACAGGGAACACTGAAGCTTTCTTT; CDR3 protein: CASSLGTGNTEAFF
D gene: .; clone size: .; J gene: TRBJ2-7; V gene: TRBV7-9; CDR3 DNA: TGTGCCAGCAGCTTACGCCCCGGCGGTGAGCAGTACTTC; CDR3 protein: CASSLRPGGEQYF
D gene: .; clone size: .; J gene: TRBJ1-2; V gene: TRBV5-1; CDR3 DNA: TGCGCCAGTCGAGGATCGGATAGCGGGGGCTACACCTTC; CDR3 protein: CASRGSDSGGYTF
D gene: .; clone size: .; J gene: TRBJ2-7; V gene: TRBV5-1; CDR3 DNA: TGCGCCAGCAGCTTGGAACAGTTTCAAGAGCAGTACTTC; CDR3 protein: CASSLEQFQEQYF
D gene: .; clone size: once; J gene: TRBJ1-5; V gene: TRBV6-5; CDR3 DNA: TGTGCCAGCAGTTACACAGCTAGCAATCAGCCCCAGCATTTT; CDR3 protein: CASSYTASNQPQHF
D gene: TRBD1; clone size: .; J gene: TRBJ2-7; V gene: TRBV25-1; CDR3 DNA: TGTGCCAGCAGTCCGGACAGGCCCTTCTACGAGCAGTACTTC; CDR3 protein: CASSPDRPFYEQYF
D gene: .; clone size: .; J gene: TRBJ1-5; V gene: TRBV29-1; CDR3 DNA: TGCAGCGTTGGCCAGGGGAGGAATCAGCCCCAGCATTTT; CDR3 protein: CSVGQGRNQPQHF
D gene: TRBD2; clone size: .; J gene: TRBJ2-1; V gene: TRBV10-3; CDR3 DNA: TGTGCCATCAGTGCCAGCCAGCGGGGACCCAATGAGCAGTTCTTC; CDR3 protein: CAISASQRGPNEQFF
D gene: .; clone size: once; J gene: TRBJ2-1; V gene: TRBV5-1; CDR3 DNA: TGCGCCAGCAGCCCCACTGGAGGGGGGGGGCGCTCCTACAATGAGCAGTTCTTC; CDR3 protein: CASSPTGGGGRSYNEQFF
D gene: .; clone size: .; J gene: TRBJ1-1; V gene: TRBV19; CDR3 DNA: TGTGCCAGTAGTATAGATGGGGCAGGCCCTATGTACACTGAAGCTTTCTTT; CDR3 protein: CASSIDGAGPMYTEAFF
D gene: .; clone size: .; J gene: TRBJ2-3; V gene: TRBV5-1; CDR3 DNA: TGCGCCAGCAGCCCTGAACGACCCACAGATACGCAGTATTTT; CDR3 protein: CASSPERPTDTQYF
D gene: .; clone size: .; J gene: TRBJ1-4; V gene: TRBV18; CDR3 DNA: TGTGCCAGCTCGTATGGACAGCGCGCCAATGAAAAACTGTTTTTT; CDR3 protein: CASSYGQRANEKLFF
D gene: .; clone size: .; J gene: TRBJ1-3; V gene: TRBV19; CDR3 DNA: TGTGCCAGTAGTGCCGGAGACTTCTCTGGAAACACCATATATTTT; CDR3 protein: CASSAGDFSGNTIYF
D gene: .; clone size: few; J gene: TRBJ1-6; V gene: TRBV5-6; CDR3 DNA: TGTGCCAGCAGCTGGGGGAGTTCTTCACCCCTCCACTTT; CDR3 protein: CASSWGSSSPLHF
D gene: TRBD1; clone size: .; J gene: TRBJ1-3; V gene: TRBV2; CDR3 DNA: TGTGCCAGCACGGCGGACAGGACTGGAAACACCATATATTTT; CDR3 protein: CASTADRTGNTIYF
D gene: .; clone size: .; J gene: TRBJ1-5; V gene: TRBV18; CDR3 DNA: TGTGCCAGCTCACCCTTTGGAGGTTCGGATCAGCCCCAGCATTTT; CDR3 protein: CASSPFGGSDQPQHF
D gene: TRBD1; clone size: few; J gene: TRBJ1-2; V gene: TRBV5-6; CDR3 DNA: TGTGCCAGCAGGGACAGGGGTACCTCCTTGCGTGGCTACACCTTC; CDR3 protein: CASRDRGTSLRGYTF
D gene: .; clone size: .; J gene: TRBJ1-6; V gene: TRBV15; CDR3 DNA: TGTGCCACCAGCAGAGATATGACAGGTTTAGATTCACCCCTCCACTTT; CDR3 protein: CATSRDMTGLDSPLHF
D gene: TRBD1; clone size: once; J gene: TRBJ1-4; V gene: TRBV9; CDR3 DNA: TGTGCCAGCAGCACTCCAGGGGGGCGACTGTTTTTT; CDR3 protein: CASSTPGGRLFF
D gene: .; clone size: .; J gene: TRBJ1-4; V gene: TRBV5-1; CDR3 DNA: TGCGCCAGCAGCCAAGGGAACGAAAAACTGTTTTTT; CDR3 protein: CASSQGNEKLFF
D gene: TRBD2; clone size: .; J gene: TRBJ2-3; V gene: TRBV11-2; CDR3 DNA: TGTGCCAGCAGCGCCAGACTAGCGGGGGCGTCCACAGATACGCAGTATTTT; CDR3 protein: CASSARLAGASTDTQYF
D gene: .; clone size: .; J gene: TRBJ1-5; V gene: TRBV30; CDR3 DNA: TGTGCCTGGAGTGAAAGTTATAGCAATCAGCCCCAGCATTTT; CDR3 protein: CAWSESYSNQPQHF
D gene: TRBD1; clone size: .; J gene: TRBJ1-2; V gene: TRBV29-1; CDR3 DNA: TGCAGCGTAGGGACAGTGCGTAACTATGGCTACACCTTC; CDR3 protein: CSVGTVRNYGYTF